The 16 T cell receptor beta chains presented below share a single source sample, sequenced in a study of vaccination and CD4 T cells after COVID-19. Researchers used the Oncomine TCR Beta short-read assay to sequence DNA from cultured CD4+ T cells. TCRdb reprocessed the PCR reads via MiXCR and lists one record per CDR3 protein. Of about 24,000 distinct CDR3 sequences listed, about two fifths are singletons. These TCRs' antigens remain unknown. The time point denotes: late sampling 161 to 241 days after vaccination in a few convalescent patients. Treatment reported: roughly 11-day PBMC culture with coronavirus spike peptide pools or control peptides (ViraFEST assay). The source material was CD4+ T cells from blood, cultured in vitro, sampled about 7 months after SARS-CoV-2 vaccination. These receptors all come from a human donor who had recovered from COVID-19.

V usage is TRBV20-1 and J usage is TRBJ1-5, with unresolved D. This CDR3 spans 11 amino acids. Trimming stripped 5 bases from V and 5 bases from J, with 7 bases between. Germline values: CDR1 DFQATT, CDR2 SNEGSKA (reference sequence). The CDR3 region has the DNA TGCAGTGCTGGGATAGATCAGCCCCAGCATTTT. It yields the protein CSAGIDQPQHF.

This clonotype was observed a handful of times. The J gene is TRBJ1-1, the V gene TRBV7-8; 8 bases match TRBD1. CDR3 size: 16 residues. CDR1 and CDR2 (germline): SGHVS, FQNEAQ. The junction had 8 bases not matched to a gene; V was cut back by 2 bases and J by 3 bases. CDR3 coding DNA: TGTGCCAGCAGCTTATCCCAGGGGGCGGGGGACACTGAAGCTTTCTTT. Its protein is CASSLSQGAGDTEAFF. The full variable domain, with the rest looked up from reference TRBV7-8 and TRBJ1-1, is GAGVSQSPRYKVAKRGQDVALRCDPISGHVSLFWYQQALGQGPEFLTYFQNEAQLDKSGLPSDRFFAERPEGSVSTLKIQRTQQEDSAVYLCASSLSQGAGDTEAFFGQGTRLTVV.

The chain links TRBV4-1 to TRBJ1-5; D is ambiguous. With 2 bases removed from V and 5 bases from J, the gap between germline ends came to 7 bases. Germline V gives CDR1 MGHRA, CDR2 YSYEKL. The CDR3 is 13 amino acids. Here the CDR3 reads CASSQSGDQPQHF. Written as DNA, the CDR3 is TGCGCCAGCAGCCAATCCGGGGATCAGCCCCAGCATTTT.

The chain has TRBV10-3 and TRBJ2-5, with TRBD2 matching over 14 bases. This CDR3 is 15 amino acids long. The V gene's germline CDR1 is ENHRY and CDR2 SYGVKD. J was trimmed by 2 bases and V by 7 bases; bases with no gene match: 3. The CDR3 coding sequence is TGTGCCATCAACGGGACTAGCGGGAGACAAGAGACCCAGTACTTC. Protein sequence: CAINGTSGRQETQYF.

V and J are TRBV6-1 and TRBJ2-1; 8 bases line up with TRBD1. The CDR3 spans 15 residues. Germline CDR1 MNHNS, CDR2 SASEGT. Trimming cost V 5 bases and J 4 bases; bases outside gene matches: 7. CDR3 sequence: CASSPTGVGYNEQFF. The CDR3 coding sequence is TGTGCCAGCAGTCCGACAGGGGTCGGATACAATGAGCAGTTCTTC.

This chain uses TRBV5-1 with TRBJ2-7; 8 bases are shared with TRBD1. From germline, CDR1 is SGHRS and CDR2 YFSETQ. J was trimmed by 2 bases and V by 0 bases; bases with no gene match: 4. The CDR3 sequence is 15 residues long. The CDR3 nucleotides read TGCGCCAGCAGCTTGGGACAGGGGAGTCCCTACGAGCAGTACTTC. The encoded protein is CASSLGQGSPYEQYF. The whole variable domain, filled in from reference TRBV5-1 and TRBJ2-7, reads KAGVTQTPRYLIKTRGQQVTLSCSPISGHRSVSWYQQTPGQGLQFLFEYFSETQRNKGNFPGRFSGRQFSNSRSEMNVSTLELGDSALYLCASSLGQGSPYEQYFGPGTRLTVT.

The chain combines TRBV20-1 with TRBJ2-1, with D unclear. V lost 0 bases and J 7 bases, leaving 19 bases between the germline ends. From germline, CDR1 is DFQATT and CDR2 SNEGSKA (reference sequence). This CDR3 contains 16 residues. CDR3 bases: TGCAGTGCTAGAGATTTTGGTTTGCTCCCCGGAAATGAGCAGTTCTTC. This gives the protein CSARDFGLLPGNEQFF.

V is TRBV28 and J is TRBJ1-3, with D possibly TRBD1 on 6 matching bases. Trimming stripped 5 bases from V and 4 bases from J, with 15 bases between. The CDR3 contains 15 residues. Looked up from germline, CDR1 is MDHEN and CDR2 is SYDVKM. The CDR3 here is CASSGPGQLGNTIYF. The CDR3 DNA follows: TGTGCCAGCAGTGGCCCCGGACAGTTGGGAAACACCATATATTTT.

This sequence joins TRBV4-1 and TRBJ1-1; maybe TRBD1 (6 bases). Per germline, CDR1 MGHRA and CDR2 YSYEKL. The CDR3 has 16 residues. V lost 0 bases and J lost 3, with 14 bases in between. The CDR3 DNA reads TGCGCCAGCAGCCAAGATCAGCGTGAGGGGGACACTGAAGCTTTCTTT. It translates to CASSQDQREGDTEAFF.

This clonotype showed up just a few times. The rearrangement links TRBV28 to TRBJ1-2; D gene unclear. Trimming left V 7 bases short and J 8 bases short, with 14 bases between. The CDR3 totals 12 residues. Germline V gene lookup returns CDR1 MDHEN and CDR2 SYDVKM. CDR3 coding DNA: TGTGCCAGCATATCCTCAATCGGCGGCTACACCTTC. Translation gives CASISSIGGYTF.

This chain links TRBV20-1 with TRBJ1-5, with 7 bases lining up with TRBD1. The CDR3 has 14 residues. CDR1 and CDR2 (germline): DFQATT, SNEGSKA (reference sequence). V gave up 6 bases and J gave up 4 bases; unmatched junction bases: 9. CDR3 DNA: TGCAGTGCCAAATTTATACAGGGGAATCAGCCCCAGCATTTT. It is translated as CSAKFIQGNQPQHF.

There are a few counts of this clonotype. The V gene is TRBV6-2 or TRBV6-3, the J gene TRBJ2-3; 8 bases are a match to TRBD2. CDR1 is MNHEY and CDR2 is SVGEGT in the germline V gene. CDR3 size: 16 residues. Losses at the gene ends were 2 bases for V and 3 bases for J; bases not matched to a gene: 7. CDR3 amino acids: CASSYASGSGTDTQYF. DNA of the CDR3: TGTGCCAGCAGTTACGCCAGCGGGAGTGGAACAGATACGCAGTATTTT.

This chain connects TRBV6-1 to TRBJ2-1, with D possibly matching TRBD2 (5 bases). This CDR3 spans 15 amino acids. Trimming removed 6 bases from V and 4 bases from J, with 16 bases in between. Per the germline V gene, CDR1 is MNHNS and CDR2 is SASEGT. CDR3 loop: CASSQSTRGYNEQFF. In nucleotides, the CDR3 is TGTGCCAGCAGCCAATCTACCCGAGGGTACAATGAGCAGTTCTTC.

This clonotype was found a few times. The rearrangement uses TRBV7-9 and TRBJ2-5; 11 bases line up with TRBD2. V lost 3 bases to trimming and J lost 5 bases; unmatched junction nucleotides: 8. Germline V gives CDR1 SEHNR, CDR2 FQNEAQ (reference sequence). The CDR3 length is 16 residues. CDR3 protein: CASSFAASGGLETQYF. For the CDR3, the DNA is TGTGCCAGCAGCTTTGCGGCTAGCGGGGGGCTTGAGACCCAGTACTTC.

With regard to this clonotype: A read error may produce the germline difference seen at one junction end. The J gene is TRBJ2-5, the V gene TRBV10-3; no clear D gene. Germline CDR1 ENHRY, CDR2 SYGVKD. There are 15 residues in the CDR3. DNA for the CDR3: TGTGCCAACAGTGGAGAGATCTTATCCCAAGAGACCCAGTACTTC. Translated: CANSGEILSQETQYF.

The chain uses TRBV27 and TRBJ2-7, with D perhaps matching TRBD2 (6 bases). Germline V gene data show CDR1 as MNHEY and CDR2 as SMNVEV (reference sequence). The V and J ends lost 8 bases and 0 bases respectively, with 14 bases between them. The CDR3 spans 14 residues. CDR3 nucleotides: TGTGCCAGCTCGCCAGGAGGGCTCTCCTACGAGCAGTACTTC. Translating gives CASSPGGLSYEQYF.